This T cell receptor beta chain was found in a study of blood T cells in healthy people across ages. CDR3 length: 11 amino acids. Germline values: CDR1 DFQATT, CDR2 SNEGSKA (reference sequence). The V gene lost 8 bases and the J gene lost 6 bases, with 12 bases spanning the gap. This clonotype has ten or more counts. Its antigen is unknown. The second PCR ran roughly 6 to 11 cycles with a sample-barcoded 5' primer and J-beta primers. The template-switch adaptor was a 5' adaptor with 12 random nucleotides. It tagged each cDNA molecule. MiXCR, applied by TCRdb to the 5' RACE reads, yields one record per CDR3 protein. The sample consists of some 1.5 million distinct CDR3 sequences, 28% of them appearing once. Study results and limitations: Shifts in expanded clonotypes may have been confounded by donor CMV status, which was unknown. Diversity was estimated from one million T cells, and these estimates were considered underestimates. There were more naive CD4+ cells and higher diversity in long-lived donors than in aged donors.

The chain uses TRBV20-1 and TRBJ2-3, with D perhaps matching TRBD2 (5 bases). Sequenced input: blood. The TCR originated in a woman aged 30 to 39 in good health. For the CDR3, the DNA is TGCAGTTCGAGCCCGGGGGATACGCAGTATTTT. Translated, it gives CSSSPGDTQYF.